Following are 9 T cell receptor beta chains from one sample sequenced in a study of cytomegalovirus exposure and HLA in healthy donors. Both 60 Vbeta primers and 13 Jbeta primers went into the PCR. Sequenced by immunoSEQ multiplex PCR; TCRdb stores in-frame clones only, minus some. Its clone listing holds 55,000 to 85,000 clones. Sequenced: PBMCs. These receptors were taken from a female donor in good health and CMV-seropositive.

The chain carries TRBV13 and TRBJ2-3; TRBD1 is a possible D gene (5 bases). V was pared by 5 bases and J by 4 bases, with 13 bases between. Germline V gene lookup returns CDR1 PRHDT and CDR2 FYEKMQ (reference sequence). This CDR3 has 14 residues. The CDR3 sequence: CASSVIWGPDTQYF. The CDR3 region has the DNA TGTGCCAGCAGCGTAATATGGGGCCCAGATACGCAGTATTTT.

This chain joins TRBV30 and TRBJ1-1, with 7 positions matching TRBD1. V shed 8 bases, J shed 7 bases, and the junction held 13 bases outside the gene matches. In germline, CDR1 is GTSNPN, CDR2 SVGIG (reference sequence). The CDR3 length is 13 residues. The CDR3 coding sequence is TGTGCCGGCAGGGACAGCCAAAGATTTGAAGCTTTCTTT. Its protein product is CAGRDSQRFEAFF. Filled out from reference TRBV30 and TRBJ1-1, the complete variable domain reads SQTIHQWPATLVQPVGSPLSLECTVEGTSNPNLYWYRQAAGRGLQLLFYSVGIGQISSEVPQNLSASRPQDRQFILSSKKLLLSDSGFYLCAGRDSQRFEAFFGQGTRLTVV.

V gene TRBV7-2 combines with J gene TRBJ1-1; the D gene is possibly TRBD1 (5 bases). CDR3 size: 13 residues. The germline V gene has CDR1 SGHTA and CDR2 FQGNSA. The V end lost 6 bases, the J end lost 7 bases, and 15 bases lay between the germline ends. The CDR3 DNA follows: TGTGCCAGCAGTTTACAGGCCTGGCGTGAAGCTTTCTTT. Protein product: CASSLQAWREAFF.

J is TRBJ2-6 and V is TRBV19; the D gene is possibly TRBD1 (5 bases). This CDR3 is built from 16 residues. Germline loops: CDR1 LNHDA, CDR2 SQIVND (reference sequence). Trimming left V 3 bases short and J 3 bases short, with 12 bases between. As DNA, the CDR3 is TGTGCCAGTAGTATGTCCAGGGTGGATGGGGCCAACGTCCTGACTTTC. Amino acid sequence: CASSMSRVDGANVLTF.

The gene calls are TRBV21-1 and TRBJ1-1. TRBV21-1 is a listed pseudogene. There are 14 residues in the CDR3. The CDR3 loop reads CASSGGTENTEAFF. DNA of the CDR3: TGTGCCAGCAGCGGAGGGACCGAGAACACTGAAGCTTTCTTT.

CDR3 protein: CASSLGTSWEMRETQYF. The CDR3 region has the DNA TGTGCCAGCAGCCTCGGGACTAGCTGGGAGATGCGAGAGACCCAGTACTTC. The gene calls are TRBV13 and TRBJ2-5, with 9 bases lining up with TRBD2. The CDR3 runs 17 residues. Trimming at V came to 5 bases and at J to 4 bases, leaving 14 bases not matched to a gene. From germline, CDR1 is PRHDT and CDR2 FYEKMQ (reference sequence).

This chain links TRBV5-8 with TRBJ1-1, with D perhaps TRBD1 (5 bases). Germline-derived CDR1 and CDR2 are SGHTS and YDEGEE. V lost 2 bases, J lost 0 bases, and 11 bases lay in between. This CDR3 is built from 15 residues. The CDR3 reads CASSFTAGLNTEAFF. DNA of the CDR3: TGTGCCAGCAGCTTTACGGCAGGGCTGAACACTGAAGCTTTCTTT.

The chain recombines TRBV2 with TRBJ1-1, with D maybe TRBD1 (5 bases). Germline V lookup: CDR1 SNHLY, CDR2 FYNNEI. With 10 bases removed from V and 3 bases from J, the gap between germline ends came to 9 bases. CDR3 length: 11 amino acids. CDR3 DNA sequence: TGTGCCACCACACAGGACACTGAAGCTTTCTTT. As protein: CATTQDTEAFF.

The chain has TRBV19 and TRBJ1-1; 11 bases align to TRBD1. V was clipped by 6 bases and J by 4 bases; unmatched bases: 4. This CDR3 contains 14 residues. CDR1 is LNHDA and CDR2 is SQIVND in the germline V gene (reference sequence). The DNA for the CDR3 is TGTGCCAGTAGGGACAGGGGGCAGGGCACTGAAGCTTTCTTT. Translating gives CASRDRGQGTEAFF. The variable domain in full, completed from reference TRBV19 and TRBJ1-1, reads DGGITQSPKYLFRKEGQNVTLSCEQNLNHDAMYWYRQDPGQGLRLIYYSQIVNDFQKGDIAEGYSVSREKKESFPLTVTSAQKNPTAFYLCASRDRGQGTEAFFGQGTRLTVV.